A single sample is the source of the 25 T cell receptor beta chains below, sequenced in a study of blood T cell repertoires in COVID-19 (dated by TCRdb to about 2020). The receptor library was made with the immunoSEQ multiplex PCR assay. TCRdb stores this immuneACCESS table with in-frame sequences only. Part of the clones is absent; in the studies checked, under half of the shortfall reflects unresolved V genes, and no reason is known for the rest. The sample records 150,000 or so clones, 85% to 90% of which are singletons. More than 14% of the sample goes to the ten largest clones. The material sequenced was peripheral blood. Receptor source: a woman between 40 and 50 years old with acute or convalescent COVID-19.

This rearrangement joins TRBV7-9 to TRBJ2-7, with D possibly matching TRBD1 (5 bases). V lost 3 bases, J lost 1 base, and 10 bases lay in between. The CDR3 sequence is 14 residues long. Germline V gene sequence: CDR1 SEHNR, CDR2 FQNEAQ (reference sequence). This CDR3 reads CASSLTDLSYEQYF. CDR3 coding DNA: TGTGCCAGCAGCTTGACAGACTTATCCTACGAGCAGTACTTC.

The rearrangement links TRBV4-1 to TRBJ2-7, with TRBD2 identical over 7 bases. Germline assignment: CDR1 MGHRA and CDR2 YSYEKL. The CDR3 is 14 amino acids. Losses at the gene ends were 5 bases for V and 0 bases for J; bases not matched to a gene: 4. The CDR3 loop is CASSAGTTSYEQYF. The CDR3 DNA reads as TGCGCCAGCAGCGCAGGGACTACCTCCTACGAGCAGTACTTC.

V and J are TRBV7-8 and TRBJ2-7; TRBD1 is a possible D gene (6 bases). V lost 0 bases and J 3 bases, leaving 9 bases between the germline ends. Per germline, CDR1 SGHVS and CDR2 FQNEAQ. The CDR3 is made up of 14 amino acids. For the CDR3, the DNA is TGTGCCAGCAGCTTAGCGGGGACATACTACGAGCAGTACTTC. Translation: CASSLAGTYYEQYF.

The V and J genes are TRBV14 and TRBJ2-3, with TRBD1 as a possible D gene (6 bases). The germline V gene has CDR1 SGHDN and CDR2 FVKESK. V lost 4 bases and J lost 6, with 14 bases in between. The CDR3 has 14 amino acids. CDR3 DNA sequence: TGTGCCAGCAGCCGAACAGGGAGAATGGATACGCAGTATTTT. Its translation is CASSRTGRMDTQYF.

This clone appeared once. CDR3 sequence (DNA): TGTGCCAGCAGCCCAGGCACAGATACGCAGTATTTT. Residues: CASSPGTDTQYF. V is TRBV11-2 and J is TRBJ2-3; the D is unclear. The V end lost 5 bases, the J end lost 1 base, and 4 bases lay between the germline ends. The CDR3 has 12 amino acids. Germline lookup yields CDR1 SGHAT and CDR2 FQNNGV.

The chain uses TRBV6-5 and TRBJ2-7, with D possibly matching TRBD2 (6 bases). The CDR3 runs 16 residues. Per the germline V gene, CDR1 is MNHEY and CDR2 is SVGAGI. V dropped 2 bases and J dropped 0 bases, with 14 bases sitting between them. The CDR3 loop reads CASSYGRDFISYEQYF. The CDR3 DNA sequence: TGTGCCAGCAGTTACGGCAGGGACTTTATCTCCTACGAGCAGTACTTC.

Here the CDR3 reads CASSPGGISGSLSYNEQFF. Here the CDR3 DNA reads TGTGCCAGCAGCCCAGGGGGTATCAGCGGGAGCCTTTCCTACAATGAGCAGTTCTTC. The chain employs TRBV13 and TRBJ2-1; maybe TRBD2 (8 bases). Per germline, CDR1 PRHDT and CDR2 FYEKMQ (reference sequence). The CDR3 is 19 amino acids. Deletions cut 5 bases from V and 1 base from J, with 24 bases between. Full variable domain (rest looked up from reference TRBV13 and TRBJ2-1): AAGVIQSPRHLIKEKRETATLKCYPIPRHDTVYWYQQGPGQDPQFLISFYEKMQSDKGSIPDRFSAQQFSDYHSELNMSSLELGDSALYFCASSPGGISGSLSYNEQFFGPGTRLTVL.

The chain carries TRBV7-9 and TRBJ1-5; D not resolved. This CDR3 has 14 residues. Germline V gene lookup returns CDR1 SEHNR and CDR2 FQNEAQ (reference sequence). The ends were cut back, 4 bases at V and 3 bases at J, with 10 bases in the middle. DNA of the CDR3: TGTGCCAGCAGCTCCCGAGAGCACAATCAGCCCCAGCATTTT. This codes for CASSSREHNQPQHF.

The chain couples TRBV24-1 to TRBJ1-1; 7 bases fit TRBD1. Trimming took 4 bases from V and 4 from J; bases not matched to a gene: 5. Germline CDR1 reads KGHDR; CDR2 reads SFDVKD. The CDR3 is made up of 14 amino acids. The CDR3: CATSDHRGPTEAFF. As DNA, the CDR3 is TGTGCCACCAGTGACCACAGGGGACCCACTGAAGCTTTCTTT.

The V gene is TRBV4-1, the J gene TRBJ2-7, with D hard to call. Germline CDR1 is MGHRA and CDR2 is YSYEKL. V lost 4 bases and J 2 bases, leaving 12 bases between the germline ends. This CDR3 spans 14 amino acids. The CDR3 nucleotides are TGCGCCAGCAGCCGTCCCGATGGAGCCTACGAGCAGTACTTC. Encoded protein: CASSRPDGAYEQYF.

This chain uses TRBV7-3 with TRBJ2-2, with a possible D match to TRBD2 (5 bases). The CDR3 is 17 amino acids. Germline V gene data show CDR1 as SGHTA and CDR2 as FQGTGA. With 4 bases removed from V and 3 bases from J, the gap between germline ends came to 18 bases. The CDR3 sequence: CASSSPAVFGDTGELFF. The CDR3 DNA is TGTGCCAGCAGCTCCCCGGCCGTGTTCGGGGACACCGGGGAGCTGTTTTTT.

This rearrangement joins TRBV2 to TRBJ1-2, with 8 bases identical to TRBD1. The CDR3 spans 15 residues. The V and J ends lost 1 base and 7 bases, in that order; junction bases with no gene match: 8. CDR1 SNHLY and CDR2 FYNNEI come from the germline V gene. The CDR3, as DNA: TGTGCCAGCAGTGAAGACCTCCAGGGGGCTCTTGGCTACACCTTC. Protein sequence: CASSEDLQGALGYTF.

The V call is TRBV29-1, the J call TRBJ1-2; D not certain. There are 11 residues in the CDR3. CDR1 and CDR2 from the germline V gene are SQVTM and ANQGSEA. V lost 2 bases to trimming and J lost 4 bases, with 5 bases between them. For the CDR3, the DNA is TGCAGCGTTGAAATCAGCTATGGCTACACCTTC. Translation gives CSVEISYGYTF.

This chain connects TRBV19 to TRBJ1-1, with unresolved D. Germline CDR1 reads LNHDA; CDR2 reads SQIVND (reference sequence). The CDR3 is 13 amino acids. Trimming left V 4 bases short and J 4 bases short, with 10 bases between. The CDR3 reads CASSTGSVTEAFF. The CDR3 nucleotides read TGTGCCAGTAGTACCGGGTCGGTCACTGAAGCTTTCTTT.

The count of this clone is one. The rearrangement joins TRBV5-6 to TRBJ2-2; a possible D gene is TRBD1 (6 bases). The CDR3 totals 16 residues. The germline gives CDR1 SGHDT, CDR2 YYEEEE. The germline V and J ends were trimmed by 4 bases and 3 bases, with 16 bases remaining between them. The CDR3 DNA sequence: TGTGCCAGCAGCATATATTCAGGGGTTTACACCGGGGAGCTGTTTTTT. Protein sequence: CASSIYSGVYTGELFF.

This clone has just a few counts. The rearrangement links TRBV5-4 to TRBJ1-6; possible D gene TRBD1, 5 bases. CDR1 is SGHNT and CDR2 is YYREEE in the germline V gene (reference sequence). This CDR3 is 17 amino acids long. With 2 bases removed from V and 0 bases from J, the gap between germline ends came to 12 bases. Here the CDR3 DNA reads TGTGCCAGCAGCTTTTGGGGGGGAGACTCCTATAATTCACCCCTCCACTTT. The encoded protein is CASSFWGGDSYNSPLHF. Using reference TRBV5-4 and TRBJ1-6 for the parts outside the CDR3, the full variable domain is ETGVTQSPTHLIKTRGQQVTLRCSSQSGHNTVSWYQQALGQGPQFIFQYYREEENGRGNFPPRFSGLQFPNYSSELNVNALELDDSALYLCASSFWGGDSYNSPLHFGNGTRLTVT.

In DNA, the CDR3 is TGTGCCAGCAGCTTAGCGGGGGGGAGCTCCTACGAGCAGTACTTC. Translated, it gives CASSLAGGSSYEQYF. V is TRBV11-3 and J is TRBJ2-7; 8 positions match TRBD2. With 1 base clipped from V and 0 bases from J, the junction kept 2 bases outside the gene matches. The CDR3 has 15 amino acids. CDR1 SGHNT and CDR2 YENEEA come from the germline V gene.

V is TRBV2 and J is TRBJ2-3; TRBD1 aligns across 11 bases. The CDR3 extends over 14 amino acids. V gave up 9 bases and J gave up 6 bases; unmatched junction bases: 8. Germline V gene lookup returns CDR1 SNHLY and CDR2 FYNNEI. CDR3 in DNA: TGTGCCAGATCCCGGGACAGGGGGTTGGATACGCAGTATTTT. This encodes CARSRDRGLDTQYF.

The genes are TRBV24-1 and TRBJ2-1; TRBD1 matches at 7 bases. CDR3 length equals 13 residues. V lost 4 bases to trimming and J lost 8 bases; unmatched junction nucleotides: 4. Germline-derived CDR1 and CDR2 are KGHDR and SFDVKD. The CDR3 DNA reads TGTGCCACCAGTGACCCCACAGGGGATGAGCAGTTCTTC. Protein: CATSDPTGDEQFF.

This sequence joins TRBV7-9 and TRBJ2-7; possibly TRBD1 for D (6 bases). Trimming removed 5 bases at V and 2 bases at J, with 13 bases between. This CDR3 contains 14 residues. The germline gives CDR1 SEHNR, CDR2 FQNEAQ (reference sequence). CDR3 sequence reads: CASSGEGVTYEQYF. For the CDR3, the DNA is TGTGCCAGCAGCGGCGAGGGGGTGACCTACGAGCAGTACTTC. Variable domain in full (rest from reference TRBV7-9 and TRBJ2-7): DTGVSQNPRHKITKRGQNVTFRCDPISEHNRLYWYRQTLGQGPEFLTYFQNEAQLEKSRLLSDRFSAERPKGSFSTLEIQRTEQGDSAMYLCASSGEGVTYEQYFGPGTRLTVT.

As DNA, the CDR3 is TGTGCTAGTGCCTTACTCGGTTCAGGAAACATTCAGTACTTC. It specifies CASALLGSGNIQYF. The V and J genes are TRBV12-5 and TRBJ2-4; D gene ambiguous. The germline gives CDR1 LGHNT, CDR2 FRNRAP. CDR3 length: 14 amino acids. Between the trimmed V and J ends, which lost 7 bases and 6 bases, there was a span of 16 bases.

The chain couples TRBV29-1 to TRBJ2-3; 7 nucleotides match TRBD2. This CDR3 has 15 residues. The V segment lost 4 bases and the J segment 2 bases; nucleotides outside the gene matches: 9. The germline gives CDR1 SQVTM, CDR2 ANQGSEA. CDR3 in DNA: TGCAGCGTTGGGCGGAGCGGGGCCAACACAGATACGCAGTATTTT. It yields the protein CSVGRSGANTDTQYF.

This clone occurred a few times. The chain couples TRBV19 to TRBJ1-1; D unclear. The CDR3 contains 12 residues. The germline CDR1 and CDR2 sequences are LNHDA and SQIVND (reference sequence). Deletions cut 6 bases from V and 1 base from J, with 6 bases between. CDR3 amino acids: CASRSGNTEAFF. CDR3 nucleotides: TGTGCCAGTAGGTCGGGGAACACTGAAGCTTTCTTT.

The V gene is TRBV10-2, the J gene TRBJ1-5; 8 bases match TRBD1. V lost 6 bases, J lost 0 bases, and 1 base stayed unmatched. Germline assignment: CDR1 WSHSY and CDR2 SAAADI. The CDR3 spans 14 residues. The CDR3 coding sequence is TGCGCCAGCAGGACAGGGGATAGCAATCAGCCCCAGCATTTT. This codes for CASRTGDSNQPQHF.

The CDR3 DNA reads as TGTGCCAGCAGCCAAACGACAATTTGGGCTTTCTTT. Its translation is CASSQTTIWAFF. This rearrangement joins TRBV14 to TRBJ1-1; D uncertain. The germline V gene has CDR1 SGHDN and CDR2 FVKESK. The CDR3 extends over 12 amino acids. The V end lost 2 bases, the J end lost 11 bases, and 12 bases lay between the germline ends.